The clone carrying this T cell receptor (beta chain) was seen repeatedly, ten times or more. Antigen specificity is unknown. These data come from a study of regulatory T cells in long-lasting Graves disease. Findings and caveats of the study: Whereas 900 to 1,000 public clonotypes were shared by new patients, persistent patients shared more, at roughly 2,500.

Arm-PCR with iRepertoire HTBI primers amplified the CDR3 regions for these TCR beta libraries. TCRdb itself ran the multiplex PCR reads through MiXCR, one entry per CDR3 protein. The sample consists of some 430,000 distinct CDR3 sequences, 20% to 25% of them appearing once. Between the trimmed V and J ends, which lost 3 bases and 1 base, there was a span of 3 bases. The CDR3 is made up of 11 amino acids. Germline V gives CDR1 SQVTM, CDR2 ANQGSEA. Time point here: persistent/refractory GD, antithyroid drugs over 5 years with positive TRAb. Isolated PBMC RNA provided the starting material for the TCR library.

The source is a female donor with Graves disease. Here the sequenced sample was peripheral blood mononuclear cells (PBMCs), taken when the disease was refractory, from a patient treated with antithyroid drugs. V usage is TRBV29-1 and J usage is TRBJ1-1; D uncertain. The CDR3 protein is CSVDRNTEAFF. The CDR3 DNA is TGCAGCGTTGACCGGAACACTGAAGCTTTCTTT. Full variable domain (rest looked up from reference TRBV29-1 and TRBJ1-1): SAVISQKPSRDICQRGTSLTIQCQVDSQVTMMFWYRQQPGQSLTLIATANQGSEATYESGFVIDKFPISRPNLTFSTLTVSNMSPEDSSIYLCSVDRNTEAFFGQGTRLTVV.